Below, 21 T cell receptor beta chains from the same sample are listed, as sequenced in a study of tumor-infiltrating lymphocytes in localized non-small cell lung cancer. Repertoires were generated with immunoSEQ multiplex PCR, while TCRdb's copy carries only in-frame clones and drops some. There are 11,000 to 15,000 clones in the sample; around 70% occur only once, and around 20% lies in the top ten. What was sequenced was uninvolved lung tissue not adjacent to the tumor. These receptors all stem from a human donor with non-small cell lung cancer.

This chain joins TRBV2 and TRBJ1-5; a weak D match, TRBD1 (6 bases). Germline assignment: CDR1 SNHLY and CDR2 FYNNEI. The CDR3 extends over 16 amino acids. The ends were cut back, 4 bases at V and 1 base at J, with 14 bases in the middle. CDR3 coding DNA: TGTGCCAGCAGTGTAAGGGGGGGGGTCAGCAATCAGCCCCAGCATTTT. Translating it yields CASSVRGGVSNQPQHF.

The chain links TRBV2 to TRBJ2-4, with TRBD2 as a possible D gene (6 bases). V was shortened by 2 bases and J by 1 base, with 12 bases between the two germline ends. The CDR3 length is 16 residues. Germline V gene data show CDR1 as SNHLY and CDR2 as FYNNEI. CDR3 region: CASSELGGLAKNIQYF. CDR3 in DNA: TGTGCCAGCAGTGAACTGGGGGGACTTGCCAAAAACATTCAGTACTTC.

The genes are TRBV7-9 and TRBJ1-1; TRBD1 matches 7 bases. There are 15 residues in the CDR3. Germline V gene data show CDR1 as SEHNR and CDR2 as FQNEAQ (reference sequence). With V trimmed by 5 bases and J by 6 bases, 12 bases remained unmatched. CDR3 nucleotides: TGTGCCAGCAGCCCTATCACGACAGGGAAGCCTGAAGCTTTCTTT. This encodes CASSPITTGKPEAFF.

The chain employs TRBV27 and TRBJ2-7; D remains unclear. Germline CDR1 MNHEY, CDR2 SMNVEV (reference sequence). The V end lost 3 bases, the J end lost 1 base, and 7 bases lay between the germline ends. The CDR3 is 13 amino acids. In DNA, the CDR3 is TGTGCCAGCAGTTTTGGGTATTCCTACGAGCAGTACTTC. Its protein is CASSFGYSYEQYF.

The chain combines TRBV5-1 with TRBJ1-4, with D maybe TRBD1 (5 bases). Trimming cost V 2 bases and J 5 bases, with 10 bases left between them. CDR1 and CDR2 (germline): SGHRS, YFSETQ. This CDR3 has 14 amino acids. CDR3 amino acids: CASSFGGSNEKLFF. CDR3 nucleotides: TGCGCCAGCAGCTTCGGGGGATCGAATGAAAAACTGTTTTTT.

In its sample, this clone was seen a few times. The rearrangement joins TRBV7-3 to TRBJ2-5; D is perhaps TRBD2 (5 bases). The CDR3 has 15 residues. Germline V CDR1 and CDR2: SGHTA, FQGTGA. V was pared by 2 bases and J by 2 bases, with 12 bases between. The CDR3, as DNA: TGTGCCAGCAGCTTAGTGACGGGGTTTCAAGAGACCCAGTACTTC. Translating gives CASSLVTGFQETQYF.

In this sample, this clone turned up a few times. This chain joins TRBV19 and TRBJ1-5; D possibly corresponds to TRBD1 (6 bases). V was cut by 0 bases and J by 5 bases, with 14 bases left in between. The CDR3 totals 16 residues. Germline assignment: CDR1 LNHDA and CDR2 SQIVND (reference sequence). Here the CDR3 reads CASSIDSTGGHQPQHF. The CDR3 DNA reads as TGTGCCAGTAGTATAGATTCTACGGGGGGCCATCAGCCCCAGCATTTT.

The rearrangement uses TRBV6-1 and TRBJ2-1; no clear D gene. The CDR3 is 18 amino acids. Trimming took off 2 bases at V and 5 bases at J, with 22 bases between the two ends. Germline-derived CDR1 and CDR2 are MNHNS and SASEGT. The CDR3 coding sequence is TGTGCCAGCAGTGAACTTAGGGTATACGCTCGGAAAAACAATGAGCAGTTCTTC. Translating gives CASSELRVYARKNNEQFF.

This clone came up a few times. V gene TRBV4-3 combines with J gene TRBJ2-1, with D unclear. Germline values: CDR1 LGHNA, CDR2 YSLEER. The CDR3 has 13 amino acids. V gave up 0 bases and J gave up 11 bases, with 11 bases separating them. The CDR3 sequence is CASSQDLAKKQFF. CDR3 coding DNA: TGCGCCAGCAGCCAAGATCTTGCGAAGAAGCAGTTCTTC.

CDR3 sequence (DNA): TGTGCCAGCAGCCAAGATTTGCAAGTTGGCTACACCTTC. Its protein product is CASSQDLQVGYTF. The chain has TRBV4-2 and TRBJ1-2; D is ambiguous. Looked up from germline, CDR1 is LGHNA and CDR2 is YNFKEQ. This CDR3 spans 13 amino acids. V dropped 0 bases and J dropped 7 bases, with 9 bases sitting between them.

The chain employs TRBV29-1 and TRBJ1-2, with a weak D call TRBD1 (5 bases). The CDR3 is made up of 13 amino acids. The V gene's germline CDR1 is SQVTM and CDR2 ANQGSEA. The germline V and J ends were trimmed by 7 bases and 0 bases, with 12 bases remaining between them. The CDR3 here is CSASGTSNYGYTF. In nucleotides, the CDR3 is TGCAGCGCCTCCGGGACGTCTAACTATGGCTACACCTTC.

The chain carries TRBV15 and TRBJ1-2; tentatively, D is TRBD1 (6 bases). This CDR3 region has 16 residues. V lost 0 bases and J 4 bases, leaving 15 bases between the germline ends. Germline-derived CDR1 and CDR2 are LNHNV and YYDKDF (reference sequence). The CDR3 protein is CATSRDHREGRYGYTF. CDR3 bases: TGTGCCACCAGCAGAGACCACAGGGAGGGTCGCTATGGCTACACCTTC.

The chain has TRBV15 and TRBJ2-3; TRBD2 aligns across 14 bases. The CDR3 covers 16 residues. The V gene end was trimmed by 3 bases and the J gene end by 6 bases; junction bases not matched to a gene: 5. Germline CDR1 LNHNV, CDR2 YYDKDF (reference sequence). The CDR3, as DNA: TGTGCCACCAGCAGTCGGACTAGCGGGAGGAGGGATACGCAGTATTTT. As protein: CATSSRTSGRRDTQYF.

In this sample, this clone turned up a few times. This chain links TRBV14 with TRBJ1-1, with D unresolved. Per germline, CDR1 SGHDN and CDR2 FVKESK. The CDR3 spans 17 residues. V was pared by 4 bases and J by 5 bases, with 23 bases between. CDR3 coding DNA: TGTGCCAGCAGCCGGGCGCTATCAGGCTCCGGTGGGACTGAAGCTTTCTTT. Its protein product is CASSRALSGSGGTEAFF.

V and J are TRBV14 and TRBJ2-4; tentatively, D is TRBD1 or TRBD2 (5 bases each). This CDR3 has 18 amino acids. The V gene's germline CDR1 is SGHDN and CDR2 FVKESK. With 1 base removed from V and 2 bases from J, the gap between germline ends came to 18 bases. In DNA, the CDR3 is TGTGCCAGCAGCCAAGTTTTGCCGGGGCGAGGAACCAAAAACATTCAGTACTTC. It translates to CASSQVLPGRGTKNIQYF.

This CDR3 reads CASSLDGQGSYGYTF. CDR3 bases: TGCGCCAGCAGCTTGGACGGACAGGGGAGCTATGGCTACACCTTC. The chain links TRBV5-1 to TRBJ1-2; 9 bases fit TRBD1. This CDR3 contains 15 residues. Germline V gives CDR1 SGHRS, CDR2 YFSETQ. V dropped 0 bases and J dropped 4; count of bases not matched to a gene: 4.

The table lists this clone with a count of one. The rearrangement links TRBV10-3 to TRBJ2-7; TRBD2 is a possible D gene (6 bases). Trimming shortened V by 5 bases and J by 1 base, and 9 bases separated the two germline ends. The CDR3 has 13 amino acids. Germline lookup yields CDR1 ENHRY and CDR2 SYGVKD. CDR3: CAISSAGSYEQYF. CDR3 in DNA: TGTGCCATCAGTTCGGCGGGATCCTACGAGCAGTACTTC.

CDR3 protein: CASSYSAAGTVYEQYF. The CDR3 DNA follows: TGTGCCAGCAGTTACTCGGCCGCCGGGACAGTCTACGAGCAGTACTTC. J is TRBJ2-7 and V is TRBV6-5; 7 bases map to TRBD1. Germline loops: CDR1 MNHEY, CDR2 SVGAGI. With V trimmed by 0 bases and J by 3 bases, 8 bases remained unmatched. This CDR3 has 16 amino acids.

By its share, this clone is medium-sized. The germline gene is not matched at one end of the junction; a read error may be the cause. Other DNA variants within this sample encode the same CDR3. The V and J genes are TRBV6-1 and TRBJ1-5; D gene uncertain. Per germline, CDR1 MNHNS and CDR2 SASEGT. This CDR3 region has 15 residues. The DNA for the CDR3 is TGTGCCATCAGTGAGGGTCGGAATAGCAATCAGCCCCAGCATTTT. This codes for CAISEGRNSNQPQHF.

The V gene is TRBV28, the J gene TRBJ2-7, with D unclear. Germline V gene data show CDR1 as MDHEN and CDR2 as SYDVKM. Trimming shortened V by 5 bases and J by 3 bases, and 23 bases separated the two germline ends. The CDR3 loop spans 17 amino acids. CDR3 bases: TGTGCCAGCAGTGCGGATTACAGCGTGCCTCCCCACTACGAGCAGTACTTC. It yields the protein CASSADYSVPPHYEQYF.

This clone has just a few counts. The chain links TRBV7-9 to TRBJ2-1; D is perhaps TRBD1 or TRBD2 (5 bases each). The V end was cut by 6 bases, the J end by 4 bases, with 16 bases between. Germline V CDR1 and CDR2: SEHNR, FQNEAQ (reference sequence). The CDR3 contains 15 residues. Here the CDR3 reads CASSQSGTYYNEQFF. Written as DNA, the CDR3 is TGTGCCAGCAGTCAATCTGGGACCTATTACAATGAGCAGTTCTTC.